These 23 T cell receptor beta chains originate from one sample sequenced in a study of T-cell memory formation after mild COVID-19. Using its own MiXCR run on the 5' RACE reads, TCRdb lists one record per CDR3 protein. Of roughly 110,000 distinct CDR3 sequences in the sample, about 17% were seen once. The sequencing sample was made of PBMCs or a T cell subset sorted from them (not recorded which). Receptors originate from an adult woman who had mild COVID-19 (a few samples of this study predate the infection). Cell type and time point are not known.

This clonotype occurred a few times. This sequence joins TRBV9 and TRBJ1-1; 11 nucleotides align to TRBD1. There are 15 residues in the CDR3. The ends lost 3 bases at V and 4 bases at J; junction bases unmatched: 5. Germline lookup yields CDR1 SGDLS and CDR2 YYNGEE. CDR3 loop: CASSAGTGGGTEAFF. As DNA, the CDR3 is TGTGCCAGCAGCGCCGGGACAGGGGGAGGCACTGAAGCTTTCTTT. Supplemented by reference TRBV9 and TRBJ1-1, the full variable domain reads DSGVTQTPKHLITATGQRVTLRCSPRSGDLSVYWYQQSLDQGLQFLIQYYNGEERAKGNILERFSAQQFPDLHSELNLSSLELGDSALYFCASSAGTGGGTEAFFGQGTRLTVV.

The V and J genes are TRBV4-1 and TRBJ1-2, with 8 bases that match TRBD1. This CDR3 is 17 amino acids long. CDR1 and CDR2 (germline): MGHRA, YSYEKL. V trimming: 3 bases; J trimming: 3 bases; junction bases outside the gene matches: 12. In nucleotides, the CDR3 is TGCGCCAGCAGCCACCCTCGGCAGGGGGCGTCTGACTATGGCTACACCTTC. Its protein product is CASSHPRQGASDYGYTF.

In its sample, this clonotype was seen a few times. CDR3 protein: CASSSDLSGRKVAEQFF. The DNA for the CDR3 is TGTGCCAGCAGTTCAGACCTTAGCGGGAGGAAGGTGGCTGAGCAGTTCTTC. The rearrangement links TRBV27 to TRBJ2-1; 10 positions agree with TRBD2. Trimming removed 4 bases from V and 9 bases from J; junction bases left unmatched: 15. Germline CDR1 reads MNHEY; CDR2 reads SMNVEV (reference sequence). The CDR3 length is 17 residues.

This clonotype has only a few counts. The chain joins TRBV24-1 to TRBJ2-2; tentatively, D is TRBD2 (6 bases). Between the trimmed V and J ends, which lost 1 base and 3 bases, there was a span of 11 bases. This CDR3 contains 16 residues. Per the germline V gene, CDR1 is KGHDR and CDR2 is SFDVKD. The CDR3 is CATSDFGGLDTGELFF. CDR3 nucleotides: TGTGCCACCAGTGATTTCGGAGGGCTCGACACCGGGGAGCTGTTTTTT.

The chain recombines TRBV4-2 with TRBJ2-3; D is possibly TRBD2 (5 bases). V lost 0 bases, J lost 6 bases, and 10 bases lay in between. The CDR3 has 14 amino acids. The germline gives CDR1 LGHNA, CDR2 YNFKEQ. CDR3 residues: CASSQDSSWDTQYF. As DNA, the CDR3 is TGTGCCAGCAGCCAAGATTCTAGCTGGGATACGCAGTATTTT.

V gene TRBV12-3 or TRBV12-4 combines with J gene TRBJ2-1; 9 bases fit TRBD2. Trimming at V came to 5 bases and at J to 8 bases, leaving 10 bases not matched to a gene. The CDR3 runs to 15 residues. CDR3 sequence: CASSLGVAGVYEQFF. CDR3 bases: TGTGCCAGCAGTCTCGGTGTAGCGGGAGTGTATGAGCAGTTCTTC.

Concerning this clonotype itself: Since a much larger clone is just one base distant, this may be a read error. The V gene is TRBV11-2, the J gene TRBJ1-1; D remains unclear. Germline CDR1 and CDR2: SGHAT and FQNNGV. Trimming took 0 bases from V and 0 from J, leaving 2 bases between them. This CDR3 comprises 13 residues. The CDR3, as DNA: TGTGCCAGCAGCTTAGAGATGAACACTGAAGCTTTCTTT. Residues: CASSLEMNTEAFF.

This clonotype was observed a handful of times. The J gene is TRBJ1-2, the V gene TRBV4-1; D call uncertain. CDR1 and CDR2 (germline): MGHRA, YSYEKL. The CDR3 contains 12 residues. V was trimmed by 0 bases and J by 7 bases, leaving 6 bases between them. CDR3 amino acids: CASSQDLRGYTF. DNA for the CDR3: TGCGCCAGCAGCCAAGATCTTCGTGGCTACACCTTC.

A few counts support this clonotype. In DNA form, the CDR3 reads TGCAGCGTTGAATTGCGCTACGAGCAGTACTTC. This translates into CSVELRYEQYF. V gene TRBV29-1 combines with J gene TRBJ2-7, with D hard to call. V lost 2 bases and J lost 3, with 5 bases in between. Germline CDR1 and CDR2: SQVTM and ANQGSEA. The CDR3 runs 11 residues.

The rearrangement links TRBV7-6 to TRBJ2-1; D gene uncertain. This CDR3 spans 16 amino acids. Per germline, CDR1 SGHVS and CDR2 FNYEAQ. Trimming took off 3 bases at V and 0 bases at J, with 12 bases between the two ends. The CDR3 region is CASSFGDTSSYNEQFF. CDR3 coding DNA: TGTGCCAGCAGCTTTGGTGACACGAGCTCCTACAATGAGCAGTTCTTC.

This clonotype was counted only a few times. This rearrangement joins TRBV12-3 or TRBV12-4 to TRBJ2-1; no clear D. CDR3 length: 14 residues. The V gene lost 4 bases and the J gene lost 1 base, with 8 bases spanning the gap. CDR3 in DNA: TGTGCCAGCAGTTGGACCCAGTCCTACAATGAGCAGTTCTTC. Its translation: CASSWTQSYNEQFF.

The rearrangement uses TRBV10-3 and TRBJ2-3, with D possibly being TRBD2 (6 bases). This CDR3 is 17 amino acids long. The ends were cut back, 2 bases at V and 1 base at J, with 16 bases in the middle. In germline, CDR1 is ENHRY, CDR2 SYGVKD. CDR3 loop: CAISEPRLAAGTDTQYF. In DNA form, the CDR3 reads TGTGCCATCAGTGAGCCCAGATTAGCGGCCGGCACAGATACGCAGTATTTT.

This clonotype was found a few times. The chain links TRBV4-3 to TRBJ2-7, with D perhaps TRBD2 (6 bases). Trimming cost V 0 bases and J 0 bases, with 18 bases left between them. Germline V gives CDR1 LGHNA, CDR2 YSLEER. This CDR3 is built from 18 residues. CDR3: CASSQELPIAEVSYEQYF. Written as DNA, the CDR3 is TGCGCCAGCAGCCAAGAACTTCCCATAGCGGAGGTCTCCTACGAGCAGTACTTC.

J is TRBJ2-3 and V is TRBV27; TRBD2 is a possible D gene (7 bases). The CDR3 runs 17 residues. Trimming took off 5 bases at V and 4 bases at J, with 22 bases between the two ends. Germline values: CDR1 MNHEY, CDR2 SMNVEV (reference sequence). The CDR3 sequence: CASSPRGGGRTPDTQYF. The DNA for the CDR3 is TGTGCCAGCAGTCCGCGAGGGGGGGGAAGAACCCCAGATACGCAGTATTTT.

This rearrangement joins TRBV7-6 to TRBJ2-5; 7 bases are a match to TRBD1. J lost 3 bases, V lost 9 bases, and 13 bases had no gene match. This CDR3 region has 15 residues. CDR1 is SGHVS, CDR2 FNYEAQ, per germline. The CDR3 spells CARSPLRTGKETQYF. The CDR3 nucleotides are TGTGCCAGAAGCCCTTTAAGGACAGGAAAAGAGACCCAGTACTTC. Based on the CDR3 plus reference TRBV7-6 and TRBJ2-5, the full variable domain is GAGVSQSPRYKVTKRGQDVALRCDPISGHVSLYWYRQALGQGPEFLTYFNYEAQQDKSGLPNDRFSAERPEGSISTLTIQRTEQRDSAMYRCARSPLRTGKETQYFGPGTRLLVL.

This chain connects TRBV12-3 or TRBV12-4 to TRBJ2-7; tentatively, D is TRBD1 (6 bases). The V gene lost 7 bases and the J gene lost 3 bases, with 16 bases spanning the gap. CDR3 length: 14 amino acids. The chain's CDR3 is CASTWGRTYYEQYF. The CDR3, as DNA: TGTGCCAGCACCTGGGGGCGAACCTACTACGAGCAGTACTTC.

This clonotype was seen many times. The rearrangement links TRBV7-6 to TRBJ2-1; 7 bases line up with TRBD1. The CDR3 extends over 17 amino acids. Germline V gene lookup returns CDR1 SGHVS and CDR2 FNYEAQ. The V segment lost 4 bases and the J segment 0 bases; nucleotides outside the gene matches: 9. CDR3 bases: TGTGCCAGCAGCTCGACAGGGAGCAGAAGCTCCTACAATGAGCAGTTCTTC. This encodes CASSSTGSRSSYNEQFF.

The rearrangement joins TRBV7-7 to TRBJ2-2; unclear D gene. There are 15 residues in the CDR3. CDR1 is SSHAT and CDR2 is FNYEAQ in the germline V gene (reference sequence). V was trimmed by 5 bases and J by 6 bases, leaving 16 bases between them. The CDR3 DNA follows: TGTGCCAGCAGCCCGTCCCACGCGCGCCCCGGGGAGCTGTTTTTT. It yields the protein CASSPSHARPGELFF.

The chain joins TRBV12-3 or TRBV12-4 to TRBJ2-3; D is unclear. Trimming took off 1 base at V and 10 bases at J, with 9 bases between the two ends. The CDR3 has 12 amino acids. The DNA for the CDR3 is TGTGCCAGCAGTTTAGGCTGGAGAGCGCAGTATTTT. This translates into CASSLGWRAQYF.

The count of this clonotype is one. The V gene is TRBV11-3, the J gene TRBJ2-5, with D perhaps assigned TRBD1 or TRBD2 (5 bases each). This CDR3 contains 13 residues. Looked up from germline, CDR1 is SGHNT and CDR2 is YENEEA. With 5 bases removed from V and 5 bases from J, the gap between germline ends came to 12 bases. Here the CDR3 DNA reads TGTGCCAGCAGCCCTCCAGGGAGTGAGACCCAGTACTTC. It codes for CASSPPGSETQYF. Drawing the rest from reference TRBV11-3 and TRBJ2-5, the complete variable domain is EAGVVQSPRYKIIEKKQPVAFWCNPISGHNTLYWYLQNLGQGPELLIRYENEEAVDDSQLPKDRFSAERLKGVDSTLKIQPAELGDSAVYLCASSPPGSETQYFGPGTRLLVL.

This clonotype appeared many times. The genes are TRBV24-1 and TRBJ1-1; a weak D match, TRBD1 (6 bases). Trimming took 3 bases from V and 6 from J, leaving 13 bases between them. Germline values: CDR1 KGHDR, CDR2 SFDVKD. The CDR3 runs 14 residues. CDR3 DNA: TGTGCCACCAGTGATCGGACAGCGGGGGCTGAAGCTTTCTTT. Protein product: CATSDRTAGAEAFF.

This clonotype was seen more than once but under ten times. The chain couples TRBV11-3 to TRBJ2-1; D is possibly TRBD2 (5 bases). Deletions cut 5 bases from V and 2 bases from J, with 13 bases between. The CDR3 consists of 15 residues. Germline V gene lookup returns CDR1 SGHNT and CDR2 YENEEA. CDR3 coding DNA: TGTGCCAGCAGCAATACCGAGGGCCCCTACAATGAGCAGTTCTTC. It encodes CASSNTEGPYNEQFF.

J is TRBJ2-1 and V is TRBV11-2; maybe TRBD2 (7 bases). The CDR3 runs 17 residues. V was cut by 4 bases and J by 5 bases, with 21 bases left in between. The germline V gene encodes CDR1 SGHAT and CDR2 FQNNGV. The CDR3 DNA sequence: TGTGCCAGCAGCTCGGGGGGCCTTCTAGCAGGGAACAATGAGCAGTTCTTC. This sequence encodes CASSSGGLLAGNNEQFF.